This T cell receptor (beta chain) emerged from a study of T cell responses to AZD1222 COVID-19 vaccine. The overall study: It was second doses at about 4 or about 12 weeks that were pooled. Notes on the study in general: Regions 160-218 and 743-854 held dominance among vaccine-associated CD4 TCRs, which spanned spike. Sampled repertoires all dated from after the peak T cell response. Clonal diversity may have been underestimated in mostly white British donors.

Clones were read by immunoSEQ multiplex PCR, and TCRdb kept only the in-frame ones, dropping some. The sample contains about 130,000 clones, over 75% of which appear only once. A remark on this clone: The antigen remains undetermined.

V was trimmed by 5 bases and J by 0 bases, leaving 4 bases between them. The germline V gene encodes CDR1 KGHDR and CDR2 SFDVKD. The CDR3 length is 13 residues. V usage is TRBV24-1 and J usage is TRBJ1-5; unclear D gene. The starting material was peripheral blood, obtained on day 0 of AZD1222 vaccination. The sequence came from an adult in good health. The CDR3 region is CATSGDSNQPQHF. The CDR3 bases are TGTGCCACCAGTGGAGATAGCAATCAGCCCCAGCATTTT.